Presented here are 30 T cell receptor beta chains from one specimen sequenced in a study of blood T cell repertoires in COVID-19. Profiling relied on immunoSEQ multiplex PCR, and the TCRdb table lists in-frame clones only, not all of them. This table has about 170,000 clones, around 87% appearing once. Sequencing input: peripheral blood. The receptor set was obtained from a woman at least 80 years old with COVID-19, enrolled during active disease.

This chain connects TRBV19 to TRBJ1-1; 7 nucleotides align to TRBD1. J lost 5 bases, V lost 8 bases, and 14 bases had no gene match. The CDR3 length is 15 residues. Germline lookup yields CDR1 LNHDA and CDR2 SQIVND (reference sequence). In nucleotides, the CDR3 is TGTGCCAGTGGCACAGGGGCCGCATGGGGTACTGAAGCTTTCTTT. Residues: CASGTGAAWGTEAFF.

The chain employs TRBV7-6 and TRBJ1-1; D is perhaps TRBD1 (5 bases). V was clipped by 1 base and J by 4 bases, with 16 bases between them. The germline V gene has CDR1 SGHVS and CDR2 FNYEAQ. This CDR3 region has 16 residues. The CDR3 loop reads CASSLVIGEWRTEAFF. Written as DNA, the CDR3 is TGTGCCAGCAGCTTAGTTATAGGGGAATGGCGCACTGAAGCTTTCTTT.

The rearrangement uses TRBV2 and TRBJ1-5; no clear D gene. The germline gives CDR1 SNHLY, CDR2 FYNNEI. The CDR3 is 17 residues long. The ends were cut back, 2 bases at V and 6 bases at J, with 20 bases in the middle. The CDR3 region has the DNA TGTGCCAGCAGTGAAAACTGGGCTGCCGATGCGGGTCAGCCCCAGCATTTT. Protein: CASSENWAADAGQPQHF.

The chain carries TRBV25-1 and TRBJ2-1; 7 bases line up with TRBD1. J lost 6 bases, V lost 4 bases, and 6 bases had no gene match. Germline CDR1 and CDR2: MGHDK and SYGVNS. This CDR3 region has 14 residues. This CDR3 reads CASSGTGDINEQFF. CDR3 sequence (DNA): TGTGCCAGCAGTGGTACAGGGGACATCAATGAGCAGTTCTTC.

The CDR3 sequence is CASSARASGQETQYF. The CDR3 nucleotides read TGTGCCAGCAGCGCGAGGGCGTCGGGGCAAGAGACCCAGTACTTC. The chain carries TRBV9 and TRBJ2-5, with D possibly matching TRBD2 (5 bases). Germline V gene sequence: CDR1 SGDLS, CDR2 YYNGEE. Trimming took off 3 bases at V and 2 bases at J, with 14 bases between the two ends. The length of the CDR3 is 15 residues.

V and J are TRBV13 and TRBJ2-7; 8 nucleotides line up with TRBD2. Germline lookup yields CDR1 PRHDT and CDR2 FYEKMQ (reference sequence). There are 15 residues in the CDR3. The V and J ends lost 5 bases and 4 bases, in that order; junction bases with no gene match: 10. In DNA, the CDR3 is TGTGCCAGCAGCAACTCCGGGACTAGTGCGTACGAGCAGTACTTC. It encodes CASSNSGTSAYEQYF. The full variable domain, with the rest looked up from reference TRBV13 and TRBJ2-7, is AAGVIQSPRHLIKEKRETATLKCYPIPRHDTVYWYQQGPGQDPQFLISFYEKMQSDKGSIPDRFSAQQFSDYHSELNMSSLELGDSALYFCASSNSGTSAYEQYFGPGTRLTVT.

The CDR3 reads CASSQGARGYEQYF. Written as DNA, the CDR3 is TGTGCCAGCAGCCAAGGGGCCCGAGGGTACGAGCAGTACTTC. This rearrangement joins TRBV3-1 (or the pseudogene TRBV3-2) to TRBJ2-7, with D tentatively TRBD2 (5 bases). This CDR3 region has 14 residues. Germline loops: CDR1 LGHDT, CDR2 YNNKEL (reference sequence). Trimming cost V 1 base and J 4 bases, with 11 bases left between them.

The chain employs TRBV4-3 and TRBJ2-5; 8 bases align to TRBD1. Trimming removed 3 bases from V and 7 bases from J; junction bases left unmatched: 4. This CDR3 has 13 residues. CDR1 LGHNA and CDR2 YSLEER come from the germline V gene. The CDR3 is CASSQDREGTQYF. CDR3 in DNA: TGCGCCAGCAGCCAGGACAGGGAAGGGACCCAGTACTTC.

This clone was seen more than once but under ten times. This sequence joins TRBV29-1 and TRBJ2-1, with 8 nucleotides matching TRBD1. The length of the CDR3 is 15 residues. With V trimmed by 4 bases and J by 4 bases, 9 bases remained unmatched. Germline-derived CDR1 and CDR2 are SQVTM and ANQGSEA. CDR3 in amino acids: CSVARDRTPYNEQFF. In DNA, the CDR3 is TGCAGCGTTGCAAGGGACAGGACCCCTTACAATGAGCAGTTCTTC.

The V call is TRBV3-1 (or the pseudogene TRBV3-2), the J call TRBJ2-5, with a possible D match to TRBD2 (5 bases). Trimming pared 4 bases from V and 8 bases from J, leaving 14 bases between. Looked up from germline, CDR1 is LGHDT and CDR2 is YNNKEL (reference sequence). The CDR3 spans 13 residues. CDR3 protein: CASSPGLPITQYF. As DNA, the CDR3 is TGTGCCAGCAGCCCAGGACTGCCGATCACCCAGTACTTC.

The V gene is TRBV5-1, the J gene TRBJ2-3, with a tentative D call TRBD2 (5 bases). The CDR3 covers 13 residues. The germline gives CDR1 SGHRS, CDR2 YFSETQ. V was clipped by 6 bases and J by 5 bases, with 13 bases between them. CDR3 nucleotide sequence: TGCGCCAGCACAGAGGGTATCGGAGATACGCAGTATTTT. Translation gives CASTEGIGDTQYF.

The genes are TRBV7-3 and TRBJ1-1, with unresolved D. Germline assignment: CDR1 SGHTA and CDR2 FQGTGA. V was shortened by 1 base and J by 2 bases, with 11 bases between the two germline ends. This CDR3 has 15 amino acids. This CDR3 is CASSLSAGFNTEAFF. CDR3 DNA sequence: TGTGCCAGCAGCTTAAGTGCGGGCTTCAACACTGAAGCTTTCTTT.

The rearrangement joins TRBV7-2 to TRBJ2-5, with TRBD2 identical over 7 bases. V trimming: 1 base; J trimming: 1 base; junction bases outside the gene matches: 12. The CDR3 totals 18 residues. Germline V lookup: CDR1 SGHTA, CDR2 FQGNSA. CDR3 residues: CASSLVPISGAPQETQYF. CDR3 DNA sequence: TGTGCCAGCAGCTTAGTTCCCATAAGCGGGGCCCCCCAAGAGACCCAGTACTTC.

The chain recombines TRBV2 with TRBJ2-2; possible D gene TRBD2, 5 bases. The ends were cut back, 4 bases at V and 6 bases at J, with 15 bases in the middle. The CDR3 has 15 residues. Per germline, CDR1 SNHLY and CDR2 FYNNEI. The CDR3 DNA reads TGTGCCAGCAGTGTTCTAGGCGCGGAGGCCGGGGAGCTGTTTTTT. It codes for CASSVLGAEAGELFF.

This chain links TRBV4-1 with TRBJ1-2, with unresolved D. Germline lookup yields CDR1 MGHRA and CDR2 YSYEKL. CDR3 length equals 13 residues. Trimming cost V 0 bases and J 1 base, with 3 bases left between them. CDR3 sequence (DNA): TGCGCCAGCAGCCAAGAGCGTAACTATGGCTACACCTTC. This codes for CASSQERNYGYTF.

This rearrangement joins TRBV5-1 to TRBJ2-6; a possible D gene is TRBD1 (5 bases). Germline loops: CDR1 SGHRS, CDR2 YFSETQ. V lost 6 bases, J lost 0 bases, and 13 bases lay in between. This CDR3 region has 16 residues. Here the CDR3 reads CASMLGATSGANVLTF. The CDR3 nucleotides are TGCGCCAGCATGTTAGGGGCCACCTCTGGGGCCAACGTCCTGACTTTC.

This chain uses TRBV4-2 with TRBJ2-2; 15 bases align to TRBD2. The germline gives CDR1 LGHNA, CDR2 YNFKEQ. The CDR3 spans 18 residues. With V trimmed by 3 bases and J by 5 bases, 7 bases remained unmatched. The CDR3 loop reads CASSQGLAGGGGTGELFF. The CDR3, as DNA: TGTGCCAGCAGCCAGGGACTAGCGGGAGGCGGGGGAACCGGGGAGCTGTTTTTT.

There are a few counts of this clone. The genes are TRBV10-3 and TRBJ2-7; 11 bases agree with TRBD1. The CDR3 runs to 15 residues. V was clipped by 9 bases and J by 3 bases; unmatched bases: 10. Germline CDR1 is ENHRY and CDR2 is SYGVKD. The CDR3 sequence is CAIGQGAIINYEQYF. CDR3 nucleotide sequence: TGTGCCATAGGACAGGGGGCAATTATAAACTACGAGCAGTACTTC.

The chain is built from TRBV6-5 and TRBJ1-6; D ambiguous. This CDR3 region has 14 residues. Germline assignment: CDR1 MNHEY and CDR2 SVGAGI. Trimming removed 6 bases at V and 7 bases at J, with 13 bases between. The CDR3 here is CASRRQTGNSPLHF. The CDR3 DNA follows: TGTGCCAGCAGACGCCAGACGGGGAATTCACCCCTCCACTTT.

The rearrangement joins TRBV28 to TRBJ2-3; 7 nucleotides agree with TRBD1. This CDR3 contains 14 residues. The V gene end was trimmed by 5 bases and the J gene end by 8 bases; junction bases not matched to a gene: 10. Germline CDR1 MDHEN, CDR2 SYDVKM. The CDR3 bases are TGTGCCAGCAGTCTTGACAGGGTGATTGGTACGCAGTATTTT. It encodes CASSLDRVIGTQYF.

The chain is built from TRBV4-3 and TRBJ2-1; TRBD2 aligns across 7 bases. The CDR3 extends over 18 amino acids. Germline CDR1 LGHNA, CDR2 YSLEER. J lost 3 bases, V lost 1 base, and 12 bases had no gene match. As DNA, the CDR3 is TGCGCCAGCAGCCAAGGAGTGTCTAGCGGACACCTCTACAATGAGCAGTTCTTC. It codes for CASSQGVSSGHLYNEQFF.

The chain carries TRBV5-8 and TRBJ2-1; 7 nucleotides match TRBD1. The CDR3 loop spans 15 amino acids. Germline trimming cut 0 bases from V and 10 bases from J; bases unmatched to any gene: 10. CDR1 SGHTS and CDR2 YDEGEE come from the germline V gene. CDR3 coding DNA: TGTGCCAGCAGCTTGGGTAGGACAGGCCACAGAGAGCAGTTCTTC. Translation: CASSLGRTGHREQFF.

This CDR3 is CASSYPDRGGQPQHF. Here the CDR3 DNA reads TGTGCCAGCAGTTACCCTGACAGGGGTGGGCAGCCCCAGCATTTT. The rearrangement joins TRBV6-5 to TRBJ1-5; 8 positions agree with TRBD1. CDR3 size: 15 residues. Germline assignment: CDR1 MNHEY and CDR2 SVGAGI. The V segment lost 2 bases and the J segment 7 bases; nucleotides outside the gene matches: 7.

This clone occurred once. The chain carries TRBV19 and TRBJ1-2; 7 bases match TRBD1. Trimming cost V 10 bases and J 5 bases; bases outside gene matches: 13. There are 14 residues in the CDR3. Germline V gene data show CDR1 as LNHDA and CDR2 as SQIVND (reference sequence). Here the CDR3 reads CATAYRDSRYGYTF. The CDR3 DNA sequence: TGTGCCACAGCCTACCGGGACAGTCGGTATGGCTACACCTTC.

The chain links TRBV5-1 to TRBJ1-6; D gene uncertain. The CDR3 is made up of 16 amino acids. The V gene lost 4 bases and the J gene lost 0 bases, with 11 bases spanning the gap. Per the germline V gene, CDR1 is SGHRS and CDR2 is YFSETQ. The CDR3 nucleotides are TGCGCCAGCAGCCCGGTTATGAGCTCCTATAATTCACCCCTCCACTTT. This sequence encodes CASSPVMSSYNSPLHF.

The chain carries TRBV5-1 and TRBJ1-1, with a possible D match to TRBD1 (6 bases). V was cut by 5 bases and J by 6 bases, with 8 bases left in between. This CDR3 spans 11 amino acids. Germline V gene sequence: CDR1 SGHRS, CDR2 YFSETQ. CDR3 region: CASSEGAEAFF. CDR3 nucleotide sequence: TGCGCCAGCAGTGAGGGGGCTGAAGCTTTCTTT.

The chain is built from TRBV29-1 and TRBJ2-7, with D perhaps TRBD2 (5 bases). V lost 5 bases and J lost 0, with 14 bases in between. This CDR3 has 14 residues. Germline V gene lookup returns CDR1 SQVTM and CDR2 ANQGSEA. This CDR3 is CSVPSADDSYEQYF. CDR3 in DNA: TGCAGCGTTCCATCAGCGGATGACTCCTACGAGCAGTACTTC.

V is TRBV5-6 and J is TRBJ2-2; 11 nucleotides line up with TRBD2. V was clipped by 1 base and J by 0 bases; unmatched bases: 5. Germline V gives CDR1 SGHDT, CDR2 YYEEEE. CDR3 length: 18 residues. The CDR3 spells CASSLLAGGFTNTGELFF. CDR3 DNA sequence: TGTGCCAGCAGCTTGCTAGCGGGAGGCTTCACGAACACCGGGGAGCTGTTTTTT.

This clone appeared a single time. Sequence at one end of the junction differs from germline and may be a read error. The CDR3 DNA sequence: TGTGCCAGCAGCCCAGACAGGAACTCCGGGGAGCTGTTTTTT. It specifies CASSPDRNSGELFF. This chain uses TRBV7-2 with TRBJ2-2, with a weak D call TRBD1 (6 bases). From germline, CDR1 is SGHTA and CDR2 FQGNSA. The CDR3 totals 14 residues.

The V gene is TRBV3-1 (or the pseudogene TRBV3-2), the J gene TRBJ1-2; D is ambiguous. Germline loops: CDR1 LGHDT, CDR2 YNNKEL (reference sequence). The CDR3 runs to 14 residues. The V end was cut by 0 bases, the J end by 4 bases, with 9 bases between. The CDR3 DNA sequence: TGTGCCAGCAGCCAAGACGGGATATTCTATGGCTACACCTTC. It translates to CASSQDGIFYGYTF.